The next 2 T cell receptor beta chains were all read from a single sample in a study of human T cells and chemical hapten exposure. Described time point: patch test 1, 2 weeks after DPC sensitization. Treatment of the sample: therapeutic diphenylcyclopropenone sensitization with weekly scalp DPC. TCRdb re-analysed the RACE reads in MiXCR, keeping a single row per CDR3 protein. The table records 380,000 or so distinct CDR3 sequences, around 5% of them present only once. The input for sequencing was whole blood, taken in connection with sensitization to the hapten diphenylcyclopropenone (DPC). These receptors all come from a woman aged 50 to 60 with alopecia areata. Some clones in this sample may be carry-over from other donors' samples.

In its sample, this clonotype was seen many times. This chain links TRBV20-1 with TRBJ2-7; 13 nucleotides align to TRBD2. There are 17 residues in the CDR3. Germline loops: CDR1 DFQATT, CDR2 SNEGSKA (reference sequence). V shed 4 bases and J 2 bases; nucleotides not matched to a gene: 11. The CDR3 nucleotides read TGCAGTGCTAACGGACTAGCGGGGGCACCCAGAACCTACGAGCAGTACTTC. It codes for CSANGLAGAPRTYEQYF.

At least ten counts were recorded for this clonotype. The rearrangement links TRBV7-2 to TRBJ1-5; 9 nucleotides align to TRBD1. The V segment lost 4 bases and the J segment 6 bases; nucleotides outside the gene matches: 1. CDR1 is SGHTA and CDR2 is FQGNSA in the germline V gene. The CDR3 totals 13 residues. The CDR3 nucleotides are TGTGCCAGCAGCTGGGACAGGGTTCAGCCCCAGCATTTT. Its protein is CASSWDRVQPQHF.